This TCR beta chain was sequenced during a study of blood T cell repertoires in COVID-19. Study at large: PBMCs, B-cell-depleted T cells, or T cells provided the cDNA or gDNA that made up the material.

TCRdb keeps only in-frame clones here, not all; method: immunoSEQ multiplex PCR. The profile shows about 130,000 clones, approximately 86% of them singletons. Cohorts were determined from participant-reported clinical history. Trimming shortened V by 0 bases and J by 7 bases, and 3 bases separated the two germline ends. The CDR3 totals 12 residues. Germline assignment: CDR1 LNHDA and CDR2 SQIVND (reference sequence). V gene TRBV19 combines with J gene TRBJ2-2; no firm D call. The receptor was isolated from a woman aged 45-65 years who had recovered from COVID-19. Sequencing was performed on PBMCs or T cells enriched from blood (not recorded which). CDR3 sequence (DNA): TGTGCCAGTAGTATAGACGGCGGGGAGCTGTTTTTT. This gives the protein CASSIDGGELFF.